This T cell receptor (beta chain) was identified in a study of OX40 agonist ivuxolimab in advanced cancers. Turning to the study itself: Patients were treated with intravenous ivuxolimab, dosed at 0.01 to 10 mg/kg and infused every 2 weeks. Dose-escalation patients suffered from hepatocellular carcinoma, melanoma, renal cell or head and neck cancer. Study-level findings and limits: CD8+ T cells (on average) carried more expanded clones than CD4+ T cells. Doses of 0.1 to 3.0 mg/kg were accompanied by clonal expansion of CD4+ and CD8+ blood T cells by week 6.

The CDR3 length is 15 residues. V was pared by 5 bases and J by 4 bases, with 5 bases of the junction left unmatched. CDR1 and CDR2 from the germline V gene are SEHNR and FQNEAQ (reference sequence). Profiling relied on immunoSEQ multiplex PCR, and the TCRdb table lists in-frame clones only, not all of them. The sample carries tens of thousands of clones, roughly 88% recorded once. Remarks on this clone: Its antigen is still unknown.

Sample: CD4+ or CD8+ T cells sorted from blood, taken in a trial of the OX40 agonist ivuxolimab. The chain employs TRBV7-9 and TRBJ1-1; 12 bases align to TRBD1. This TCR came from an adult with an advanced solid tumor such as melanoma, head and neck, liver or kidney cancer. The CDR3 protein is CASSKPGQGATEAFF. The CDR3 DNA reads TGTGCCAGCAGCAAACCGGGACAGGGGGCCACTGAAGCTTTCTTT.